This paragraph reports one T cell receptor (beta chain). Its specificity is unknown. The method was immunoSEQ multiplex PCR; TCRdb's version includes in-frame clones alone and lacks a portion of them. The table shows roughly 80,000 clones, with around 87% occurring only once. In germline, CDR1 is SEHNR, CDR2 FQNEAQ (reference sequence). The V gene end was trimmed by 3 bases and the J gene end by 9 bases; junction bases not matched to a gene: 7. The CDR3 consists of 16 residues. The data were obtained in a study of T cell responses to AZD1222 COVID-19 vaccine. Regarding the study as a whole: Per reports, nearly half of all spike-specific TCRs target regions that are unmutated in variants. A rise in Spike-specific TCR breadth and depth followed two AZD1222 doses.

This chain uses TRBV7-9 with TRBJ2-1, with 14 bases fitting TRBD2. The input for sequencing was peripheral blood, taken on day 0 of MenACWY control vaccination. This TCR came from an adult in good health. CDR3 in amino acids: CASSLQGLAGAGEQFF. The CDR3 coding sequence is TGTGCCAGCAGCTTGCAGGGACTAGCGGGAGCGGGTGAGCAGTTCTTC.